What follows describes a single TCR beta chain. Its antigen remains unidentified. Clones were sequenced by immunoSEQ multiplex PCR, and TCRdb holds only the in-frame ones, with some missing. This table holds millions of clones, more than 85% found once. The data derive from a study of shared clonotypes between healthy human individuals. Study findings and constraints: In contrast to clonotypes shared by all four donors, non-shared clonotypes had lower generation probabilities.

The CDR3 is 14 residues long. CDR1 is SQVTM, CDR2 ANQGSEA, per germline. Trimming removed 7 bases at V and 7 bases at J, with 23 bases between. Sequences were obtained from naive CD4+ T cells from PBMCs. Subset of the sample: CD45RA+ positively selected. The chain is built from TRBV29-1 and TRBJ2-7; D could derive from TRBD1 or TRBD2 (7 bases each). This sequence originates from a man aged 18 to 35 in good health. Some clones in this sample may be carry-over from other donors' samples. CDR3 nucleotide sequence: TGCAGCGCCGAGGGGGCTAGCGGACCCGCGGAGCAGTACTTC. Residues: CSAEGASGPAEQYF.